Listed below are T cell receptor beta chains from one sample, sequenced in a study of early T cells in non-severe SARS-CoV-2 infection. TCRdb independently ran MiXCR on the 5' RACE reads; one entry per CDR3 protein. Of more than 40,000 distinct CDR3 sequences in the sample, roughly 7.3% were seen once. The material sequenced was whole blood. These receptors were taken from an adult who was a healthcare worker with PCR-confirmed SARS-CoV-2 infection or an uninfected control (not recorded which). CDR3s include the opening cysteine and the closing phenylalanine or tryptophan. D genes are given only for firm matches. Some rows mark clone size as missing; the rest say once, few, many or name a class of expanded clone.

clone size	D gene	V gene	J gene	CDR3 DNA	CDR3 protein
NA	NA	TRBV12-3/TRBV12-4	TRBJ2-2	TGTGCCAGCAGTTTACGGCAGGGGCACACCGGGGAGCTGTTTTTT	CASSLRQGHTGELFF
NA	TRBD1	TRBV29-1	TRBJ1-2	TGCAGCGGAGGACAGGGAAGCTATGGCTACACCTTC	CSGGQGSYGYTF
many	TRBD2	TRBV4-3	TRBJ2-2	TGCGCCAGCAGCCAATCACTAGCGGGTTACACCGGGGAGCTGTTTTTT	CASSQSLAGYTGELFF
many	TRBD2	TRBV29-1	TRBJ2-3	TGCAGCGTTGAGGCGGGGGGGTCGTATACGCAGTATTTT	CSVEAGGSYTQYF
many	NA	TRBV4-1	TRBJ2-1	TGCGCCAGCAGCCAAGATCCAGGACCCCCCCCCAATGAGCAGTTCTTC	CASSQDPGPPPNEQFF
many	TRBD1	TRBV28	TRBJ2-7	TGTGCCAGCAGTCTAGAGGACAGGGGAGGCTACGAGCAGTACTTC	CASSLEDRGGYEQYF
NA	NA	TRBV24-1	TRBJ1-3	TGTGCCACCAGTGACCGACGTCGGCAGGTCTATTTT	CATSDRRRQVYF
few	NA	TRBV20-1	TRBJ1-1	TGCAGTGCTAGTCAAAACACTGAAGCTTTCTTT	CSASQNTEAFF
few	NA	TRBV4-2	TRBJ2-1	TGTGCCAGCAGCCAAGATCCGAACTCCTACAATGAGCAGTTCTTC	CASSQDPNSYNEQFF
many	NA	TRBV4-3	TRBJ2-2	TGCGCCAGCAGCCAAGATATTCGGGGGTCGCGCACCGGGGAGCTGTTTTTT	CASSQDIRGSRTGELFF
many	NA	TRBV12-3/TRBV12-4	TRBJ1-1	TGTGCCAGCAGTTTAGCGCAGGGGCAAGCTGCTTTCTTT	CASSLAQGQAAFF
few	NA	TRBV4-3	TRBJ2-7	TGCGCCAGCAGCCAAGTTCTTAGCTCCTACGAGCAGTACTTC	CASSQVLSSYEQYF
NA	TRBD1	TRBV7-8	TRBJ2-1	TGTGCCAGCAGCCTCCAAGATTCGGGGACAGAGATTGAGCAGTTCTTC	CASSLQDSGTEIEQFF
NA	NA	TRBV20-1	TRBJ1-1	TGCAGTGCTGTTTCGGAACCGATGAACACTGAAGCTTTCTTT	CSAVSEPMNTEAFF
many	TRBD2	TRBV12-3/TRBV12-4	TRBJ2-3	TGTGCCAGCAGTTCTGGACTAGCGGGGAGTACAGATACGCAGTATTTT	CASSSGLAGSTDTQYF
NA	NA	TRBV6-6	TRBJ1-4	TGTGCCAGCAGGGCCACAGGGTCCGCAACTAATGAAAAACTGTTTTTT	CASRATGSATNEKLFF
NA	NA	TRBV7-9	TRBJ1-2	TGTGCCAGCAGCCCGGCAGGTTCTAACTATGGCTACACCTTC	CASSPAGSNYGYTF
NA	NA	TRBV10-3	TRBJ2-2	TGTGCCATCAGTGAGTCCCTGGCCGATCCCGGGGAGCTGTTTTTT	CAISESLADPGELFF
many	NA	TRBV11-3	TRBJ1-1	TGTGCCAGCAGCTTAGAAGGTCCAGAGACTGAAGCTTTCTTT	CASSLEGPETEAFF
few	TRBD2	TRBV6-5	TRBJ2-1	TGTGCCAGCAGTTACTCCCAGCGGGGGGGCGACAATGAGCAGTTCTTC	CASSYSQRGGDNEQFF
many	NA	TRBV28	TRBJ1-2	TGTGCCAGCAGGAGTCCCGTGGTAGGGGCCGGTGGCTACACCTTC	CASRSPVVGAGGYTF
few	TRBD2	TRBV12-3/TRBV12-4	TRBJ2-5	TGTGCCAGCAGTCTCCTGCGGGCTAGCGGGGGACCACAAGAGACCCAGTACTTC	CASSLLRASGGPQETQYF
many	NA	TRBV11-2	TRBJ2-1	TGTGCCAGCAGCTTATTGGGCCAGCAGTTCTTC	CASSLLGQQFF
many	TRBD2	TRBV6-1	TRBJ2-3	TGTGCCAGCAGCACTAGCGGGGGGGCTGATACGCAGTATTTT	CASSTSGGADTQYF
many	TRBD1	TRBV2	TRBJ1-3	TGTGCCAGCAGCGGGATGACAGGGGGAAACACCATATATTTT	CASSGMTGGNTIYF
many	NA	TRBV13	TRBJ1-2	TGTGCCAGCAGCCTTTACGGCGCTGGGGGGTATGGCTACACCTTC	CASSLYGAGGYGYTF
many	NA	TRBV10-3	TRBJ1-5	TGTGCCATCAGTGAGTCGACGGTCAATCAGCCCCAGCATTTT	CAISESTVNQPQHF
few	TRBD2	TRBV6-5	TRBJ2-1	TGTGCCAGCAGTGGGGGGACTAGCTCCTACAATGAGCAGTTCTTC	CASSGGTSSYNEQFF
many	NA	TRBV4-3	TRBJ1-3	TGCGCCAGCAGCCAAGAAGCTAGGGAAAACACCATATATTTT	CASSQEARENTIYF
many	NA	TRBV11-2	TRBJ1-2	TGTGCCACCCTCCGGACGGACTATGGCTACACCTTC	CATLRTDYGYTF
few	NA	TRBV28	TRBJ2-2	TGTGCCAGCAGTTTAGGAGGAGCGAACACCGGGGAGCTGTTTTTT	CASSLGGANTGELFF
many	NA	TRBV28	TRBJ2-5	TGTGCCAGCAGTTTATCCTACCCCAGGGGGGAAGAGACCCAGTACTTC	CASSLSYPRGEETQYF
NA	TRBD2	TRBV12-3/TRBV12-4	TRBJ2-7	TGTGCCAGCAGTTTGACTAGCGGACCCTACGAGCAGTACTTC	CASSLTSGPYEQYF
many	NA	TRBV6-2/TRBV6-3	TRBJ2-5	TGTGCCAGCAGTTACTTAAGGGATAAAGAGACCCAGTACTTC	CASSYLRDKETQYF
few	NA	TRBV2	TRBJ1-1	TGTGCCAGCAAAAAGACAGAAATGAACACTGAAGCTTTCTTT	CASKKTEMNTEAFF
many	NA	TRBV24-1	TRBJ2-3	TGTGCCACCAGTGATTTTGCTAGCTCAGATACGCAGTATTTT	CATSDFASSDTQYF
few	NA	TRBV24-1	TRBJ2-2	TGTGCCACCAGCCAGGAGGCCACCGGGGAGCTGTTTTTT	CATSQEATGELFF
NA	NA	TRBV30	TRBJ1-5	TGTGCCTGGAGCGGCGTCGTCGGCAATCAGCCCCAGCATTTT	CAWSGVVGNQPQHF
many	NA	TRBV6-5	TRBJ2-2	TGTGCCAGCACTATAGACAGTACTGACACCGGGGAGCTGTTTTTT	CASTIDSTDTGELFF
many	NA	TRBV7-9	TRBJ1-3	TGTGCCAGCAGCTGGGCAGCCTCTGGAAACACCATATATTTT	CASSWAASGNTIYF
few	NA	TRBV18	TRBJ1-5	TGTGCCAGCTCAAGGGACACCGGGGCCTATCAGCCCCAGCATTTT	CASSRDTGAYQPQHF
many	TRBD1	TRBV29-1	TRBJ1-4	TGCAGCGCCGGGACAGGGGGTGAAAAACTGTTTTTT	CSAGTGGEKLFF
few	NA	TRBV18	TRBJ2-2	TGTGCCAGCTCACCGACCCGGGGCTCCGCGACCACCGGGGAGCTGTTTTTT	CASSPTRGSATTGELFF
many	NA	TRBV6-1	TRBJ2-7	TGTGCCAGCAGTGAAGAGGTAGTCCTCTCCTACGAGCAGTACTTC	CASSEEVVLSYEQYF
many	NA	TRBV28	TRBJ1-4	TGTGCCAGCCATTTTCAGGGGCCTACTGAAAAACTGTTTTTT	CASHFQGPTEKLFF
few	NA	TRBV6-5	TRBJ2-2	TGTGCCAGCGTATCAAGCGGAAAAAACACCGGGGAGCTGTTTTTT	CASVSSGKNTGELFF
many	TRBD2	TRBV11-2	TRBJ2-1	TGTGCCAGCAGCTTATTCGCTAGCGGGGGGTATTACAATGAGCAGTTCTTC	CASSLFASGGYYNEQFF
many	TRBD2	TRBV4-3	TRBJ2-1	TGCGCCAGCAGCCATACTAGCGGGGCCTACAATGAGCAGTTCTTC	CASSHTSGAYNEQFF
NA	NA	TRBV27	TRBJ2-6	TGTGCCAGCAGTTTAGGGAGAACGGGCTCTGGGGCCAACGTCCTGACTTTC	CASSLGRTGSGANVLTF
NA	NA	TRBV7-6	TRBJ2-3	TGTGCCAGCAGCCTCAGGGAAGATACGCAGTATTTT	CASSLREDTQYF
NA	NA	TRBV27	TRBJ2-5	TGTGCCAGCACCTCCAGGCTAGGTAAGACCCAGTACTTC	CASTSRLGKTQYF
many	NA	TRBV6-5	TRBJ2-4	TGTGCCAGCAGTTACTTTTTGACTACCGCCAAAAACATTCAGTACTTC	CASSYFLTTAKNIQYF
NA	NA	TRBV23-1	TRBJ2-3	TGCGCCAGCAGTCAATCGAAGGGATCAAACACAGATACGCAGTATTTT	CASSQSKGSNTDTQYF
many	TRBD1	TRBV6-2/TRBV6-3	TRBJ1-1	TGTGCCAGCAGCTCATTACGGGGGACAGGCGCTGAAGCTTTCTTT	CASSSLRGTGAEAFF
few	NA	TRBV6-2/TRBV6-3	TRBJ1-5	TGTGCCAGTTTCGGTGCAGGGGATAGCAATCAGCCCCAGCATTTT	CASFGAGDSNQPQHF
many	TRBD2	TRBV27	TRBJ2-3	TGTGCCAGCGCTCTTGGTAGCGGGGTTGATACGCAGTATTTT	CASALGSGVDTQYF
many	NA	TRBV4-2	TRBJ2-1	TGTGCCAGCAGCCCAGAAAGGGTTACAGGGGAGCAGTTCTTC	CASSPERVTGEQFF
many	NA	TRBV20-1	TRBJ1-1	TGCAGTGCCATCTCGGGGGGCACTGAAGCTTTCTTT	CSAISGGTEAFF
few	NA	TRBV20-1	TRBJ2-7	TGCAGTTTAATGGACGAAGCCTACGAGCAGTACTTC	CSLMDEAYEQYF
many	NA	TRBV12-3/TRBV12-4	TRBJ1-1	TGTGCCAGCAGTTTAAACAGTAACACTGAAGCTTTCTTT	CASSLNSNTEAFF